This TCR beta chain was identified during a study of cytomegalovirus exposure and HLA in healthy donors listed by TCRdb under 2017. Study-wide context: An earlier analysis of 587 of the donors reported 250 to 300 Gb of sequence data and 95 million to 130 million unique TCR beta sequences obtained from some 170 million T cells. A later analysis re-analyzed previously published TCR beta repertoires from 666 donors and added high-resolution HLA genotyping to study TCR occurrence patterns. Because of strong linkage in the cohort, four or five DR-DQ haplotypes were treated as single units for association and clustering. Among 300 to 450 genotyped donors of the cohort, an average of approximately 230,000 unique TCR beta nucleotide sequences were sequenced per donor, roughly 18% of them non-productive. Donor age, sex, ethnicity and CMV serostatus were collected together with the repertoire data. The study profiled the T cell repertoires of some 610 subjects by immunosequencing and related them to cytomegalovirus serostatus. Of the 300 to 400 genotyped donors, approximately 82% fell in the genetic ancestry cluster associated with self-reported Caucasian donors. Typing coverage differed by locus: A, B, C, DRB1 and DQB1 were typed in roughly 620-630 donors, DQA1 in about 500, DPA1 in around 610, and DPB1 in 450 to 490. Both class I and class II loci were covered by HLA typing, at four-digit resolution. Rather than using new phenotypic data, the later analysis identified candidate immune exposures from TCR beta sequences and from how often those sequences occurred across donors. To decide whether each TCR beta V gene segment behaved as functional or pseudogenic, an earlier analysis of some 600 of the donors relied on high-throughput TCR beta sequencing. A separate validation cohort of some 130 different subjects was used in addition to the roughly 700-subject first cohort. An early release that covered fewer than 750 HLA-typed donors contained approximately 300 gigabases of sequencing data and 70 million to 100 million unique TCR sequences. All discovery cohort repertoires had been generated using a single sequencing platform. The aim of the study was to test whether cataloging public T cell receptors could identify signatures of past pathogen exposure. To predict cytomegalovirus infection status, the study brought together high-throughput TCR immunosequencing, statistical association of individual TCRs with disease status, and machine learning. Genome-wide SNP genotypes for about 60% of the roughly 700 donors were used in a later genetic analysis, which treated that subset as a discovery cohort. Overall study results and their limits: Broadly in line with IMGT annotations, most TCR beta V segments showed up in productive rearrangements about 90% or about 30% of the time in an earlier analysis of 587 of the donors. A later analysis found that TCR association rates varied across HLA loci, with DRB1 alleles showing the most associated TCRs and HLA-C alleles the fewest. In both the original and validation cohorts, the classifier was reported to diagnose cytomegalovirus status with high specificity and sensitivity. A later genetic analysis associated a missense DCLRE1C variant with V-gene and J-gene trimming of TCR beta chains, and an independent cohort replicated the association. For the cohort, immune exposure information was limited to CMV serostatus. A later analysis associated 15,000 to 20,000 TCR beta sequences with specific HLA alleles at a false discovery rate of 0.05. Most TCR sequences were seen in very few donors, while some public TCRs were found in many individuals. A further reported finding was that TCR beta sequences accurately predicted the HLA-A and HLA-B alleles for most subjects in the first cohort. The authors suggested that the approach could potentially be extended to other disease states and immunological phenotypes. Most CMV-associated TCR beta chains appeared to be HLA-restricted in a later analysis, and the HLA associations seemed to be driven largely by CMV exposure. A few of the identified cytomegalovirus-associated TCR beta chains were confirmed in vitro to be specific for cytomegalovirus antigens. A cluster of highly shared sequence variants was judged likely to represent a technical artifact of the sequencing pipeline. Because HLA typing was missing for some donors at each locus, association tests included only the typed subset. Presence/absence analyses assumed roughly uniform sequencing depth across donors, an assumption that may not hold. Linkage disequilibrium might explain the correlated functional status among segregating V segments, but an unknown experimental factor could not be excluded. Several of the top co-occurrence clusters appeared to be linked to parvovirus B19, influenza, CMV and Epstein-Barr virus, according to a later analysis. Because counts were too low, about 18 rarely observed V segments, including chromosome 9 orphons, were excluded from the earlier analysis of some 590 of the donors. The 87-base-pair reads could not distinguish some IMGT-functional V segments, including TRBV6-2 and TRBV6-3, so those segments were excluded. A later analysis found that HLA-associated TCR beta chains were more clonally expanded and had lower generation probabilities than equally common non-associated chains. When HLA alleles, especially DR and DQ, strongly co-occurred, TCR associations were difficult to assign to individual alleles. This cohort had only TCR beta chains sequenced, and the lack of alpha or paired-chain data limited which features could be detected. The study gave a list of more than 150 TCR beta chains associated with cytomegalovirus. In a later genetic analysis, fewer N-insertions in productive TCRs were reported among donors in an Asian-associated ancestry cluster than the roughly 700-donor mean.

Note on this clone: There is no known antigen for this receptor. The sample holds no much larger clone one base away, and base qualities are not on file.

Spanning cysteine to phenylalanine, the CDR3 consists of 16 amino acids. The entry retains the CDR3 DNA only, 48 bases that are in frame from base 1. As encoded in the germline V gene, CDR1 is SGHVS while CDR2 is FNYEAQ. Unmatched junction bases come to 4, with V trimmed by 1 base and J by 0 bases. To prepare the library, the immunoSEQ multiplex PCR assay was applied. A mixture of 60 forward primers for TCR Vbeta segments and 13 reverse primers for TCR Jbeta segments was used in the multiplex PCR. Amplification of the CDR3 region of rearranged TCR beta genes was performed with a multiplex PCR assay on genomic DNA. The Illumina HiSeq System was used to sequence the amplified TCR beta libraries as 87-base-pair reads. The original pipeline was this. Across the roughly 600 repertoires, a later analysis counted around 80 million unique TCR beta chains, some 11 million of which were shared by at least two donors. A nearest-neighbor algorithm error-corrected the raw reads and collapsed the reads into unique sequences, merging closely related sequences to remove PCR and sequencing errors. Alignment of CDR3 sequences to IMGT reference sequences was used to assign V, D and J gene segments. For a sequence to be retained, a match of at least six nucleotides was required to both a V gene segment and a J gene segment. Rearrangements were called productive when the CDR3 lacked stop codons and stayed in frame with V and J; all others were non-productive. Following IMGT convention, CDR3 was defined as the stretch from the second conserved V-encoded cysteine to the conserved J-encoded phenylalanine. In an earlier analysis of approximately 590 of the donors, sequences lacking an unambiguous match to a single V gene segment were excluded. In an earlier analysis of several hundred of the donors, V segments were called functional above 56.7% productive rearrangements and were called segregating when the between-donor standard deviation exceeded 5%. A statistical classification framework was developed to diagnose cytomegalovirus status using the catalog of TCR beta chain sequences. V and J gene assignment, in a later analysis, came from comparing TCR nucleotide sequences with IMGT/GENE-DB human TR gene sequences. Using the TCRdist pipeline, a later analysis assigned CDR3 sequences along with most-parsimonious VDJ recombination scenarios. In a later analysis, each TCR beta chain was defined by its CDR3 amino acid sequence together with its V-gene family, and reads lacking a unique V-gene family were excluded. As a way to deal with suspected cross-contamination and a sequencing artifact, a later analysis dropped 500 to 700 nucleotide sequences that were highly shared and had low generation probability. A later analysis calculated a clonal expansion index for each public chain from normalized within-repertoire ranks of inferred template counts. Generation probabilities in a later analysis came from a VDJ recombination model fitted to out-of-frame rearrangements, and those results were checked against IGoR. A later analysis scored TCR-TCR, TCR-HLA and TCR-CMV co-occurrence with hypergeometric tests, applying a repertoire-size bias correction to TCR pairs. In a later analysis, false discovery rates were estimated by permuting HLA or CMV assignments 20 times. In a later analysis, co-occurring TCRs were grouped with DBSCAN, and TCRdist sequence similarity was added when clustering was performed within HLA-allele-positive subsets. Repertoires with fewer than 30,000 or more than 120,000 public chains were left out of co-occurrence clustering, as were five repertoires with anomalous nucleotide sharing. TCRdb limited this immuneACCESS table to in-frame rearrangements with V and J called. A share of clones is missing; checked studies link under half to unresolved V genes, and the rest is unexplained. V and J calls and clone size are copied from that table; D and trimming were computed from the DNA. The sample table holds around 130,000 clones, of which approximately 80% were seen once. Jointly, the top ten make up 1% of the sample.

The cohort comprised approximately 700 healthy bone marrow donors. Cohort members were all nominally healthy when sampled, although unrecorded immune exposures were likely present. The donor was CMV seronegative and was included in the group of approximately 350 seronegative cohort members. A peripheral blood sample was collected from each donor, and TCR beta sequencing was performed on peripheral blood mononuclear cells. The Qiagen DNeasy Blood Extraction Kit was used to extract genomic DNA from the blood cell samples. What was sequenced was PBMCs. This chain joins TRBV7-6 to TRBJ2-5; TRBD2 agrees with 8 junctional bases. The receptor was derived from a middle-aged man in good health and CMV-seronegative. This receptor carries the CDR3 CASSLESSGYQETQYF. The DNA is TGTGCCAGCAGCTTAGAATCTAGCGGGTACCAAGAGACCCAGTACTTC.